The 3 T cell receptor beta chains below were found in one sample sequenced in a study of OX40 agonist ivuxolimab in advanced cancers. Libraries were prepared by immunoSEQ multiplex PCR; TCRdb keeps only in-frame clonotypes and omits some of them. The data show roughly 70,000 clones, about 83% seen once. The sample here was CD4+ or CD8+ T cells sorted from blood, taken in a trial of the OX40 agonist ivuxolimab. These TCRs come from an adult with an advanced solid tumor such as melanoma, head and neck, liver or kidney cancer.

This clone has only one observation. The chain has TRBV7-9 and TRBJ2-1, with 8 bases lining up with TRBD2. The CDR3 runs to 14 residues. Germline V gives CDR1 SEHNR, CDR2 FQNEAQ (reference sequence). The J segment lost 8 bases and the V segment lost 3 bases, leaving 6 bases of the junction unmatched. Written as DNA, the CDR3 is TGTGCCAGCAGCTTGACGGGAGGGCGGGATGAGCAGTTCTTC. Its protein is CASSLTGGRDEQFF. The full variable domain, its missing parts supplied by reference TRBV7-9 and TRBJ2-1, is DTGVSQNPRHKITKRGQNVTFRCDPISEHNRLYWYRQTLGQGPEFLTYFQNEAQLEKSRLLSDRFSAERPKGSFSTLEIQRTEQGDSAMYLCASSLTGGRDEQFFGPGTRLTVL.

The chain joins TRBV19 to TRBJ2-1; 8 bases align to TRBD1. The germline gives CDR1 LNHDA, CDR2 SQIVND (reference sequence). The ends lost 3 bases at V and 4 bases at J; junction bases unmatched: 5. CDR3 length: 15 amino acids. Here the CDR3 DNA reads TGTGCCAGTAGTATTGGACAGGGTAGGTACAATGAGCAGTTCTTC. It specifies CASSIGQGRYNEQFF. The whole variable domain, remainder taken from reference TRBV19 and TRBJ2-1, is DGGITQSPKYLFRKEGQNVTLSCEQNLNHDAMYWYRQDPGQGLRLIYYSQIVNDFQKGDIAEGYSVSREKKESFPLTVTSAQKNPTAFYLCASSIGQGRYNEQFFGPGTRLTVL.

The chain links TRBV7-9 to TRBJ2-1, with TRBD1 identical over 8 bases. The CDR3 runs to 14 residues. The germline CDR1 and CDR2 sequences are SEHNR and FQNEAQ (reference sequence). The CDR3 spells CALKGDRSDNEQFF. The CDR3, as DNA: TGTGCTCTAAAGGGGGACAGGTCAGACAATGAGCAGTTCTTC.